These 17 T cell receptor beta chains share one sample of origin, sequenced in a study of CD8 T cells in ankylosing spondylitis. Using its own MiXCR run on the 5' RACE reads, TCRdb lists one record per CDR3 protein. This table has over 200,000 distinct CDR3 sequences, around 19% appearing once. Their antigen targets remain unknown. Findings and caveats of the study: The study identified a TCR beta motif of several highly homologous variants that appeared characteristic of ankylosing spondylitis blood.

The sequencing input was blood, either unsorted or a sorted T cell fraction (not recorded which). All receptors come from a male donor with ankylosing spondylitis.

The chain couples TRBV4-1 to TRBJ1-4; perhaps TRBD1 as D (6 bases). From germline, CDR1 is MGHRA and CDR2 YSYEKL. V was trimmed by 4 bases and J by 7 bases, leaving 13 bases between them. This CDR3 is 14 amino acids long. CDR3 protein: CASSPRTEGEKLFF. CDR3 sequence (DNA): TGCGCCAGCAGCCCCCGGACAGAAGGTGAAAAACTGTTTTTT.

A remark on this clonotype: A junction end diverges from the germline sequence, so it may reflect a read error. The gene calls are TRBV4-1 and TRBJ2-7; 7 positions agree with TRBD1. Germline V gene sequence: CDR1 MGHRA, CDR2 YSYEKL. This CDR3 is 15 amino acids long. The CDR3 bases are TGCGCCACCAGCCAAGATGGGACAGATTACTACGAGCAGTACTTC. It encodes CATSQDGTDYYEQYF.

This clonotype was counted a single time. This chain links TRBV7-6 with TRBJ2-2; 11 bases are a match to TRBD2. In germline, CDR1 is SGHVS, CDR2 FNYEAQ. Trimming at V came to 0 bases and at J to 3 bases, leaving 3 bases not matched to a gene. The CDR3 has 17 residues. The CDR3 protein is CASSLARGLADTGELFF. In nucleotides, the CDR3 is TGTGCCAGCAGCTTAGCTCGGGGACTAGCGGACACCGGGGAGCTGTTTTTT.

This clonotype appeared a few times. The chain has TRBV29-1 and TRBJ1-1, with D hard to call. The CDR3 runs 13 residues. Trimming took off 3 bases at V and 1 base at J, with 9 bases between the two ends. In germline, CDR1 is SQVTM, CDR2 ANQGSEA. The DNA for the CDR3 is TGCAGCGTTGACGTTGGAGGGAACACTGAAGCTTTCTTT. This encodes CSVDVGGNTEAFF.

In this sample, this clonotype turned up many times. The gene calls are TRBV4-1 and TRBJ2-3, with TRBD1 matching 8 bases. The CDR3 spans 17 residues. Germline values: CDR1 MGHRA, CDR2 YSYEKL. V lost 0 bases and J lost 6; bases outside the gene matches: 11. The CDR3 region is CASSQDPPGGLGDTQYF. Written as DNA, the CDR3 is TGCGCCAGCAGCCAAGATCCGCCAGGGGGCCTGGGGGATACGCAGTATTTT.

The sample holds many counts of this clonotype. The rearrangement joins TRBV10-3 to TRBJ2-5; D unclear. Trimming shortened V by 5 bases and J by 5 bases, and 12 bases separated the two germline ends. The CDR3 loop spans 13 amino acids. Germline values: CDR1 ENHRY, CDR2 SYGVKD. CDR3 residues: CAISSGGLETQYF. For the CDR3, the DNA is TGTGCCATCAGTTCCGGTGGCCTTGAGACCCAGTACTTC.

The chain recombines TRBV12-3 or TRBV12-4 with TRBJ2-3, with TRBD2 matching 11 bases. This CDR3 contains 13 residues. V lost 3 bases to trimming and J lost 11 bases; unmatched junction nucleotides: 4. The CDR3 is CASSLGLAARQYF. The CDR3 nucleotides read TGTGCCAGCAGTTTGGGACTAGCGGCTCGGCAGTATTTT.

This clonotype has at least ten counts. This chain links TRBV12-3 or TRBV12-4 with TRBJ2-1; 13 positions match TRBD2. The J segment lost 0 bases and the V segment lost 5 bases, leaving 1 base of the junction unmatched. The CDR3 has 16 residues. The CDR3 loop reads CASSRLAGGSYNEQFF. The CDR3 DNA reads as TGTGCCAGCAGTAGACTAGCGGGGGGCTCCTACAATGAGCAGTTCTTC.

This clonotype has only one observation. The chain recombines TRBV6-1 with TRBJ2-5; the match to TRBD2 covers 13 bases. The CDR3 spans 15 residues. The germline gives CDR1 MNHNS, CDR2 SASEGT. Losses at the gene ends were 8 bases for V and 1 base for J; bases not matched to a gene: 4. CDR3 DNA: TGTGCCAGCCGACTAGCGGGGGGCATCCAAGAGACCCAGTACTTC. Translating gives CASRLAGGIQETQYF.

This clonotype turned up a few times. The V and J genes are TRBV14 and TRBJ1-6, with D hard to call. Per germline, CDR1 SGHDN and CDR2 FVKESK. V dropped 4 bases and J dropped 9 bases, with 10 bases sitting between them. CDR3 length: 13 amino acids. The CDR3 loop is CASSRDPISPLHF. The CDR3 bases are TGTGCCAGCAGCCGAGACCCCATTTCACCCCTCCACTTT.

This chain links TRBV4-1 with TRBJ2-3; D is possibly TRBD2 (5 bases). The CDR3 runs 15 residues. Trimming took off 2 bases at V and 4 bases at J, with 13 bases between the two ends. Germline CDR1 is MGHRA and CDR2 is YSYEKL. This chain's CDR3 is CASSQRPGLADTQYF. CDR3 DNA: TGCGCCAGCAGCCAACGTCCGGGGTTAGCAGATACGCAGTATTTT.

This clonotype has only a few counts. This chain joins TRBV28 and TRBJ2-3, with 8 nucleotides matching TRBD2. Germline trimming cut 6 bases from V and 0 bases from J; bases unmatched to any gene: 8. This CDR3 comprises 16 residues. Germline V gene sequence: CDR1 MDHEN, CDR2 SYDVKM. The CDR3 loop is CASSENTSGSTDTQYF. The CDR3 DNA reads TGTGCCAGCAGCGAAAATACTAGCGGCAGCACAGATACGCAGTATTTT.

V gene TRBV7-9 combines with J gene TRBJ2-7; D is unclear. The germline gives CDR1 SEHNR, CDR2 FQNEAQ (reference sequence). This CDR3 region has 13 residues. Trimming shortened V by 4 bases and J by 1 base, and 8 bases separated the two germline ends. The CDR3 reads CASSSLLSYEQYF. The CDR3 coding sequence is TGTGCCAGCAGCTCCCTCCTATCCTACGAGCAGTACTTC.

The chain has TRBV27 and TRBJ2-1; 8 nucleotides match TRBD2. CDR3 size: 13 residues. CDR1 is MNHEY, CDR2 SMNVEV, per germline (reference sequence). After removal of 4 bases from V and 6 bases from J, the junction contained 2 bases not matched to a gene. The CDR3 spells CASSYGLANEQFF. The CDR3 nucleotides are TGTGCCAGCAGTTATGGACTAGCCAATGAGCAGTTCTTC.

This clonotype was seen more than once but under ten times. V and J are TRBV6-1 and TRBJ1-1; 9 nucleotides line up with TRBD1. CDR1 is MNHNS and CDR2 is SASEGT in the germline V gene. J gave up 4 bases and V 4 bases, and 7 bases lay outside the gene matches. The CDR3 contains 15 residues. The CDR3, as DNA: TGTGCCAGCAGTGCATCAACAGGGGGCATCACTGAAGCTTTCTTT. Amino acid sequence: CASSASTGGITEAFF.

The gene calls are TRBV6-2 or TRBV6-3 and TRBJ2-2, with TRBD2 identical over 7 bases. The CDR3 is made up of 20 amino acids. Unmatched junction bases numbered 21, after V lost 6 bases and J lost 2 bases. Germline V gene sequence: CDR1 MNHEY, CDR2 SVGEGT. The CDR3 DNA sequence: TGTGCCAGCAGGCACTCGGGGCCCAGGCTAGCGGTGGACAACACCGGGGAGCTGTTTTTT. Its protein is CASRHSGPRLAVDNTGELFF.

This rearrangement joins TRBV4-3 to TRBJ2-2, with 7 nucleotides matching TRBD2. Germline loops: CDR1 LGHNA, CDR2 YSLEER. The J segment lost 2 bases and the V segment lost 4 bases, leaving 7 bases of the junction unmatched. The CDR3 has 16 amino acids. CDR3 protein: CASSPFGGGNTGELFF. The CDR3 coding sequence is TGCGCCAGCAGCCCATTTGGCGGGGGTAACACCGGGGAGCTGTTTTTT.